This T cell receptor beta chain was identified during a study of molecular identifiers for immune sequencing clone quantification. Study-level findings and limits: Clones of above 20 RNA copies carried over 97% of effector molecules; in naive cells they carried under 1%.

This clonotype was observed a handful of times. The target antigen is unknown. Naive CD8 T cells, phenotype CD8+CD4-CCR7+CD45RA+, were sorted. TCRdb itself ran the PCR reads through MiXCR, one entry per CDR3 protein. The repertoire consists of roughly 320,000 distinct CDR3 sequences, with about a fifth occurring once and the leading ten covering over 0.7%. The material sequenced was naive CD8+ T cells from blood, with Jurkat cell RNA spiked in. Subset meaning: FACS-sorted CD8+CD4-CCR7+CD45RA+ naive T cells. This receptor was identified in a human donor in good health. Some libraries in this study had Jurkat cell RNA spiked in.

The CDR3 protein is CATSDSSYNEQFF. DNA for the CDR3: TGTGCCACCAGTGATTCCAGCTACAATGAGCAGTTCTTC. This chain joins TRBV24-1 and TRBJ2-1; D uncertain. CDR1 and CDR2 from the germline V gene are KGHDR and SFDVKD. V dropped 2 bases and J dropped 3 bases, with 4 bases sitting between them. This CDR3 has 13 residues.